The 19 T cell receptor beta chains below were found in one sample sequenced in a study of neurological immune-mediated disorders. Via MiXCR, TCRdb re-called the 5' RACE reads, giving one row per CDR3 protein. This sample carries some 41,000 distinct CDR3 sequences, about 14% of them seen once, and the ten largest clones take 3.5% to 4.5%. Sequenced input: CD4+ T cells from blood. All receptors come from a woman aged 60-70 years with HTLV-1-associated myelopathy (HAM/TSP).

This clonotype is a singleton in its sample. A read error is likely, as this CDR3 ends without the conserved phenylalanine or tryptophan. V gene TRBV7-6 combines with J gene TRBJ1-2; the D is unclear. V was clipped by 2 bases and J by 6 bases, with 10 bases between them. Germline CDR1 SGHVS, CDR2 FNYEAQ. This CDR3 is built from 13 residues. CDR3 DNA: TGTGCCAGCAGCTTAATGCAATCGGATGGCTACACCGTC. Its protein is CASSLMQSDGYTV.

This clonotype was seen ten or more times. The V call is TRBV20-1, the J call TRBJ1-1; D unresolved. CDR1 and CDR2 from the germline V gene are DFQATT and SNEGSKA (reference sequence). Trimming cost V 1 base and J 0 bases, with 6 bases left between them. This CDR3 has 13 amino acids. The CDR3 DNA is TGCAGTGCTAGAGGACGGATGAACACTGAAGCTTTCTTT. It encodes CSARGRMNTEAFF.

This clonotype showed up many times. The chain is built from TRBV4-1 and TRBJ2-2, with D unclear. Per germline, CDR1 MGHRA and CDR2 YSYEKL. The CDR3 extends over 17 amino acids. V dropped 4 bases and J dropped 0 bases, with 15 bases sitting between them. The CDR3 loop reads CASSLVSHYPNTGELFF. CDR3 in DNA: TGCGCCAGCAGCCTAGTAAGCCATTATCCGAACACCGGGGAGCTGTTTTTT.

This clonotype appeared many times. The gene calls are TRBV10-1 and TRBJ2-7, with 12 bases that match TRBD1. The CDR3 contains 12 residues. V was pared by 8 bases and J by 12 bases, with 8 bases of the junction left unmatched. CDR1 WNHNN and CDR2 SYGVQD come from the germline V gene (reference sequence). CDR3 nucleotide sequence: TGCGCCAGCGGCCGGGACAGGGGGCAGGTGTACTTC. Protein: CASGRDRGQVYF.

This clonotype came up many times. The chain uses TRBV5-1 and TRBJ2-7, with 11 bases fitting TRBD2. After removal of 3 bases from V and 5 bases from J, the junction contained 7 bases not matched to a gene. Germline V gene lookup returns CDR1 SGHRS and CDR2 YFSETQ. This CDR3 contains 15 residues. In nucleotides, the CDR3 is TGCGCCAGCAGCTCCTCCGGGACTAGCGGTGACGAGCAGTACTTC. Amino acids: CASSSSGTSGDEQYF. Drawing the rest from reference TRBV5-1 and TRBJ2-7, the complete variable domain is KAGVTQTPRYLIKTRGQQVTLSCSPISGHRSVSWYQQTPGQGLQFLFEYFSETQRNKGNFPGRFSGRQFSNSRSEMNVSTLELGDSALYLCASSSSGTSGDEQYFGPGTRLTVT.

This clonotype is medium-sized in the sample. This chain links TRBV21-1 with TRBJ1-5; the table gives TRBD1 as D, unverified against the DNA. TRBV21-1 is described as a pseudogene. The CDR3 extends over 17 amino acids. The chain's CDR3 is CASSKYKAGTGHQPQHF. Here the CDR3 DNA reads TGTGCCAGCAGCAAATATAAAGCAGGGACGGGGCATCAGCCCCAGCATTTT.

Many counts were recorded for this clonotype. The chain employs TRBV6-1 and TRBJ2-7; D uncertain. Germline V gene sequence: CDR1 MNHNS, CDR2 SASEGT. The ends were cut back, 6 bases at V and 3 bases at J, with 12 bases in the middle. The CDR3 has 13 amino acids. The CDR3 nucleotides read TGTGCCAGCAGGTGGCCAGGCATCTACGAGCAGTACTTC. Protein product: CASRWPGIYEQYF.

In its sample, this clonotype was seen many times. The V gene is TRBV20-1, the J gene TRBJ2-7; TRBD2 aligns across 11 bases. Germline V gives CDR1 DFQATT, CDR2 SNEGSKA (reference sequence). V lost 6 bases and J lost 4; bases outside the gene matches: 8. This CDR3 is built from 14 residues. CDR3 sequence reads: CSALSLAGVYEQYF. CDR3 sequence (DNA): TGCAGTGCCCTCTCACTAGCGGGGGTGTACGAGCAGTACTTC.

This clonotype occurred many times. This chain uses TRBV5-1 with TRBJ2-1, with 8 nucleotides matching TRBD1. Germline CDR1 and CDR2: SGHRS and YFSETQ. CDR3 length: 15 amino acids. The J segment lost 1 base and the V segment lost 0 bases, leaving 0 bases of the junction unmatched. DNA of the CDR3: TGCGCCAGCAGCTTGGGACAGGGGTCCTACAATGAGCAGTTCTTC. Translating it yields CASSLGQGSYNEQFF.

On this clonotype itself: With a much larger clone just one base away, this may be a read error. The chain carries TRBV30 and TRBJ2-2; D ambiguous. The CDR3 is 14 residues long. Trimming took off 6 bases at V and 9 bases at J, with 20 bases between the two ends. Germline CDR1 GTSNPN, CDR2 SVGIG (reference sequence). The CDR3 coding sequence is TGTGCCTGTTTTCTCATCGGAAAGGCCTGGGAGCTGTTTTTT. The encoded protein is CACFLIGKAWELFF.

This clonotype was counted ten times or more. CDR3 bases: TGCATGGGGTTGTGGTCTGGGAGCACTGAAGCTTTCTTT. Translating it yields CMGLWSGSTEAFF. The rearrangement joins TRBV20-1 to TRBJ1-1, with D unresolved. CDR1 and CDR2 from the germline V gene are DFQATT and SNEGSKA (reference sequence). The CDR3 has 13 amino acids.

At least ten counts were recorded for this clonotype. The chain couples TRBV5-1 to TRBJ2-1, with 10 positions matching TRBD1. The V gene's germline CDR1 is SGHRS and CDR2 YFSETQ. The CDR3 spans 16 residues. The junction had 6 bases not matched to a gene; V was cut back by 0 bases and J by 6 bases. The CDR3 DNA follows: TGCGCCAGCAGCTTGGCCGGGACAGGGGTTTCCAATGAGCAGTTCTTC. It is translated as CASSLAGTGVSNEQFF.

This clonotype has a count of ten or more. CDR3 sequence reads: CASSQPGRYGYTF. The CDR3 DNA reads TGCGCCAGCAGCCAACCGGGTCGCTATGGCTACACCTTC. The rearrangement uses TRBV4-1 and TRBJ1-2; D gene uncertain. This CDR3 is built from 13 residues. V was trimmed by 2 bases and J by 4 bases, leaving 8 bases between them. Germline V lookup: CDR1 MGHRA, CDR2 YSYEKL.

This clonotype has ten or more counts. The chain carries TRBV29-1 and TRBJ1-1; a possible D gene is TRBD1 (6 bases). Germline CDR1 is SQVTM and CDR2 is ANQGSEA. CDR3 length: 13 amino acids. Trimming took off 7 bases at V and 2 bases at J, with 14 bases between the two ends. The CDR3 sequence: CSGCGDINTEAFF. The DNA of the CDR3 is TGCAGCGGTTGTGGGGACATAAACACTGAAGCTTTCTTT.

Ten or more counts support this clonotype. The genes are TRBV5-1 and TRBJ1-2, with 7 bases lining up with TRBD1. The V segment lost 3 bases and the J segment 0 bases; nucleotides outside the gene matches: 2. Germline CDR1 SGHRS, CDR2 YFSETQ. The CDR3 is 14 amino acids. The DNA of the CDR3 is TGCGCCAGCAGCTCCGGGACAGCTAACTATGGCTACACCTTC. Amino acid sequence: CASSSGTANYGYTF. The entire variable domain, with the rest obtained from reference TRBV5-1 and TRBJ1-2, is as follows: KAGVTQTPRYLIKTRGQQVTLSCSPISGHRSVSWYQQTPGQGLQFLFEYFSETQRNKGNFPGRFSGRQFSNSRSEMNVSTLELGDSALYLCASSSGTANYGYTFGSGTRLTVV.

V and J are TRBV5-1 and TRBJ2-1; D might be TRBD2 (7 bases). The CDR3 contains 19 residues. With 2 bases removed from V and 4 bases from J, the gap between germline ends came to 25 bases. CDR1 and CDR2 from the germline V gene are SGHRS and YFSETQ. DNA for the CDR3: TGCGCCAGCAGCTTTTTCTCCCATCGGGGGGCCGGGGGGTACAATGAGCAGTTCTTC. Translation gives CASSFFSHRGAGGYNEQFF. Variable domain in full (rest from reference TRBV5-1 and TRBJ2-1): KAGVTQTPRYLIKTRGQQVTLSCSPISGHRSVSWYQQTPGQGLQFLFEYFSETQRNKGNFPGRFSGRQFSNSRSEMNVSTLELGDSALYLCASSFFSHRGAGGYNEQFFGPGTRLTVL.

This clonotype has ten or more counts. The chain recombines TRBV7-9 with TRBJ1-1; no reliable D call. This CDR3 has 13 amino acids. Looked up from germline, CDR1 is SEHNR and CDR2 is FQNEAQ (reference sequence). Trimming took off 5 bases at V and 11 bases at J, with 18 bases between the two ends. The CDR3 DNA follows: TGTGCCAGCAGCCCACTAGAGACCCTGGGCGCTTTCTTT. Translated, it gives CASSPLETLGAFF.

J is TRBJ2-3 and V is TRBV20-1; 9 bases line up with TRBD2. The ends lost 0 bases at V and 3 bases at J; junction bases unmatched: 4. Germline assignment: CDR1 DFQATT and CDR2 SNEGSKA (reference sequence). The CDR3 consists of 15 residues. The CDR3 DNA reads TGCAGTGCTAGAGATAGCGGGAGAGGAACAGATACGCAGTATTTT. Amino acid sequence: CSARDSGRGTDTQYF.

This clonotype was detected ten times or more. This chain uses TRBV5-1 with TRBJ2-7; D perhaps matches TRBD1 (6 bases). Trimming shortened V by 3 bases and J by 0 bases, and 10 bases separated the two germline ends. The CDR3 extends over 14 amino acids. The germline CDR1 and CDR2 sequences are SGHRS and YFSETQ. Written as DNA, the CDR3 is TGCGCCAGCAGCTCCTCACAGGGCTCCTACGAGCAGTACTTC. Translated, it gives CASSSSQGSYEQYF.